This T cell receptor (beta chain) emerged from a study of tumor-infiltrating lymphocytes in primary liver carcinoma. Constant-region priming of approximately 500 ng total RNA yielded TCR beta cDNA. Construction of TCR beta libraries relied on three successive nested multiplex PCR rounds employing slightly modified ARM-PCR. The opening two PCR rounds, about 11 cycles each, paired TRBV1-TRBV30 forward primers with a C-beta reverse primer. TCRdb called the multiplex PCR reads again in MiXCR, with one record for every CDR3 protein. The sample lists 250,000 to 350,000 distinct CDR3 sequences; 58% were seen once. The study extracted blood RNA from unsorted whole blood and also extracted germline DNA. This CDR3 is 15 amino acids long. Trimming took 0 bases from V and 8 from J, leaving 14 bases between them. In germline, CDR1 is MGHRA, CDR2 YSYEKL. This clonotype was observed at least ten times.

Material for sequencing was peripheral blood. The chain uses TRBV4-1 and TRBJ2-1; possible D gene TRBD2, 6 bases. This TCR was recovered from a woman aged 25 to 45 with primary liver carcinoma and hepatitis B virus infection. CDR3 region: CASSQDGLARDEQFF. DNA of the CDR3: TGCGCCAGCAGCCAAGATGGTCTAGCGAGGGATGAGCAGTTCTTC.